This T cell receptor (beta chain) came from a study of T cells in Graves' hyperthyroidism and ophthalmopathy. TCR beta CDR3 region amplification was performed from RNA transcripts. When the TCR CDR3 underwent first-round RT-PCR, the HTBI primer set was used. Each CDR3 protein is one row after TCRdb ran MiXCR on the multiplex PCR reads. Altogether about 550,000 distinct CDR3 sequences are present, 20% to 25% being singletons, with the ten largest covering 26%. CDR1 is MNHEY, CDR2 SVGEGT, per germline. This CDR3 is built from 14 residues. V was cut by 5 bases and J by 4 bases, with 15 bases left in between. This clonotype was recorded many times.

This chain joins TRBV6-2 or TRBV6-3 and TRBJ2-7; the D is unclear. This clonotype was sampled from a man between 18 and 29 years old with Graves' hyperthyroidism. Source material: blood. The CDR3 coding sequence is TGTGCCAGCAGTACCGGGTCCTATCCTTACGAGCAGTACTTC. Encoded protein: CASSTGSYPYEQYF.